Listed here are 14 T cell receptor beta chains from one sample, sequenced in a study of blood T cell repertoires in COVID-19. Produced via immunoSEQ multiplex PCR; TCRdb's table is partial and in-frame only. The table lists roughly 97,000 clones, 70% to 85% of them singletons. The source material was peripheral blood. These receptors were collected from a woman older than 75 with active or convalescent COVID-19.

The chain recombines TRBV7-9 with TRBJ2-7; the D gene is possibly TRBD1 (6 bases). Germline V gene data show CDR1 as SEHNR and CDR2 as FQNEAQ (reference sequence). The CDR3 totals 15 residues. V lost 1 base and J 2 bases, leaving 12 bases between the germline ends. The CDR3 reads CASSLGTGNTYEQYF. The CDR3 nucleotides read TGTGCCAGCAGCTTAGGCACAGGGAATACCTACGAGCAGTACTTC.

The CDR3 is CASSEASGGANEQFF. The CDR3 bases are TGTGCCAGCAGTGAAGCGAGCGGGGGGGCCAATGAGCAGTTCTTC. The chain joins TRBV6-1 to TRBJ2-1; 10 bases align to TRBD2. In germline, CDR1 is MNHNS, CDR2 SASEGT. The V and J ends lost 0 bases and 6 bases, in that order; junction bases with no gene match: 2. This CDR3 is 15 amino acids long.

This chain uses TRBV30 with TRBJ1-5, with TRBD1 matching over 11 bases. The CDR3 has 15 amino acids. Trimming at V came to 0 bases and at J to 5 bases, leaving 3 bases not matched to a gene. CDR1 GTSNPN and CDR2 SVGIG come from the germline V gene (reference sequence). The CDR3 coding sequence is TGTGCCTGGAGTGTCGGGACAGGGGGGGATCAGCCCCAGCATTTT. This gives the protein CAWSVGTGGDQPQHF.

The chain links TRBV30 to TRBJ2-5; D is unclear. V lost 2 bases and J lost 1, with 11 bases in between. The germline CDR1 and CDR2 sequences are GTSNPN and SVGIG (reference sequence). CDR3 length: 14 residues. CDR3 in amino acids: CAWSRRSLQETQYF. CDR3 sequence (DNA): TGTGCCTGGAGTCGGCGGTCCCTCCAAGAGACCCAGTACTTC.

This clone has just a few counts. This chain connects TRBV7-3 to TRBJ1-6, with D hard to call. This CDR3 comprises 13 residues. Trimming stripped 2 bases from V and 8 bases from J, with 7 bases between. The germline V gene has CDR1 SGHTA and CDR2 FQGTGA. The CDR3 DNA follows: TGTGCCAGCAGCTTACAGCGCGATTCACCCCTCCACTTT. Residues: CASSLQRDSPLHF.

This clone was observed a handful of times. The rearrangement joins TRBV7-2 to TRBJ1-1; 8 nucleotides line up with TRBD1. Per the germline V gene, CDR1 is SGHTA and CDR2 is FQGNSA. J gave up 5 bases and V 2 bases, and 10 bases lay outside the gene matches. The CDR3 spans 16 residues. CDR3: CASSLSGTGGDTEAFF. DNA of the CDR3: TGTGCCAGCAGCTTATCGGGCACAGGGGGTGATACTGAAGCTTTCTTT.

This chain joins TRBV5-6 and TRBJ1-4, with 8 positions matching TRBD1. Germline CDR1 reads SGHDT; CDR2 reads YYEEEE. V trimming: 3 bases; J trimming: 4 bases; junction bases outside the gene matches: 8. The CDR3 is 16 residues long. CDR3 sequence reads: CASSSSPGGFNEKLFF. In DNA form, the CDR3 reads TGTGCCAGCAGCTCGAGTCCAGGGGGCTTTAATGAAAAACTGTTTTTT. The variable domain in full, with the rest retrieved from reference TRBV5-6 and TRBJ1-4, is DAGVTQSPTHLIKTRGQQVTLRCSPKSGHDTVSWYQQALGQGPQFIFQYYEEEERQRGNFPDRFSGHQFPNYSSELNVNALLLGDSALYLCASSSSPGGFNEKLFFGSGTQLSVL.

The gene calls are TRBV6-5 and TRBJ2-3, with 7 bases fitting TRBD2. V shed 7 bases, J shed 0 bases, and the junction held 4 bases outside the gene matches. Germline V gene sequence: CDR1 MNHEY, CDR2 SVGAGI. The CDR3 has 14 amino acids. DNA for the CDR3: TGTGCCAGCAAGAGTAGCGGGAGCACAGATACGCAGTATTTT. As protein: CASKSSGSTDTQYF.

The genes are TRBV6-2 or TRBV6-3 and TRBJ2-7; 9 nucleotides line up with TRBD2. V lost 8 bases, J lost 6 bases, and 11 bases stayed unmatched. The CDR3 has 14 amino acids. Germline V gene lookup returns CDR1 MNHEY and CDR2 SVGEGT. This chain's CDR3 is CASGPALAGIEQYF. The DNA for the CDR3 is TGTGCCAGCGGCCCCGCGCTAGCGGGAATCGAGCAGTACTTC.

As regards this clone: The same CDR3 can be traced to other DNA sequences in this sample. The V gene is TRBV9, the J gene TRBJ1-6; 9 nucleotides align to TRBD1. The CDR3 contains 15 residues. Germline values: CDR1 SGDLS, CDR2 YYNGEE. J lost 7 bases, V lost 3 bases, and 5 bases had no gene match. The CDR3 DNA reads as TGTGCCAGCAGCGCGGGACAGGGTGGCAATTCACCCCTCCACTTT. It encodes CASSAGQGGNSPLHF.

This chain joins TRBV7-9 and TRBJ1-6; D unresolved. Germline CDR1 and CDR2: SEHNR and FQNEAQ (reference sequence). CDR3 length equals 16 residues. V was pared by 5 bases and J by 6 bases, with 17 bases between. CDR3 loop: CASSRGEGFSNSPLHF. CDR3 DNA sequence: TGTGCCAGCAGCCGCGGGGAGGGATTCAGTAATTCACCCCTCCACTTT.

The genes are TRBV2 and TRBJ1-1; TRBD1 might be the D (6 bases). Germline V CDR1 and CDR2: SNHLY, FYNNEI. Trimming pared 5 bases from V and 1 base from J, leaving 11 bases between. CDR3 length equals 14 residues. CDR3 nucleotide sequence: TGTGCCAGCAGTACCCTACAGGGGAACACTGAAGCTTTCTTT. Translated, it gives CASSTLQGNTEAFF.

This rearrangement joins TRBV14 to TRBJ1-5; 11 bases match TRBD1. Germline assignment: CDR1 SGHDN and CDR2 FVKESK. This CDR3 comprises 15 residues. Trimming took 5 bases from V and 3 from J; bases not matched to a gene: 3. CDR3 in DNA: TGTGCCAGCAGCAGGACAGGGGGCTTCAATCAGCCCCAGCATTTT. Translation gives CASSRTGGFNQPQHF.

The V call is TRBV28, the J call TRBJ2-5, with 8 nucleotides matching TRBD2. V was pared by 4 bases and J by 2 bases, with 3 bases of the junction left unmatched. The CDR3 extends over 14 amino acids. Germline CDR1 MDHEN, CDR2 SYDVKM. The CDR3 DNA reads TGTGCCAGCAGTTCAGCGGGGGCTCAAGAGACCCAGTACTTC. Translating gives CASSSAGAQETQYF.